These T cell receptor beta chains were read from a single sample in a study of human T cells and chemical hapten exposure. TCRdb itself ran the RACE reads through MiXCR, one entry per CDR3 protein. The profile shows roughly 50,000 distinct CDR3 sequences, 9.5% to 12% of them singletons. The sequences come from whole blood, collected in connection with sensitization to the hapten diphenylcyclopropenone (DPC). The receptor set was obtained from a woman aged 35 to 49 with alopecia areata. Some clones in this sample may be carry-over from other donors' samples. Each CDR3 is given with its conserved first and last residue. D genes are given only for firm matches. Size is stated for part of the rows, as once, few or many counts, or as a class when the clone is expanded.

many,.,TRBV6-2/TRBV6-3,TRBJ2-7,CASNLQGLSYEQYF,TGTGCCAGCAACCTACAGGGACTCTCCTACGAGCAGTACTTC
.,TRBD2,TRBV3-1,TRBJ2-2,CASSPRLAPTGELFF,TGTGCCAGCAGCCCCCGACTAGCCCCCACCGGGGAGCTGTTTTTT
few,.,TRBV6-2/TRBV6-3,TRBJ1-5,CASSPLMVGNQPQHF,TGTGCCAGCAGCCCTCTGATGGTGGGCAATCAGCCCCAGCATTTT
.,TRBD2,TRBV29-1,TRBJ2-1,CSVGQRGDYNEQFF,TGCAGCGTTGGACAGCGGGGGGATTACAATGAGCAGTTCTTC
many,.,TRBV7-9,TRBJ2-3,CASSLMRTSSTDTQYF,TGTGCCAGCAGCTTAATGCGGACATCCAGCACAGATACGCAGTATTTT
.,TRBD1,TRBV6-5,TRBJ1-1,CASRRQGAPEAFF,TGTGCCAGCAGACGACAGGGTGCCCCTGAAGCTTTCTTT
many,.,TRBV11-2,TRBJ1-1,CASSLVLGAGTEAFF,TGTGCCAGCAGCTTAGTTCTGGGGGCGGGAACTGAAGCTTTCTTT
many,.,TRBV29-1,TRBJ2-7,CTVLGLSYEQYF,TGCACCGTCCTCGGACTCAGTTACGAGCAGTACTTC
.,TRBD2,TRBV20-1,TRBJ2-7,CSLTSASLRERYF,TGCAGCCTGACTAGCGCATCCCTGCGGGAGCGGTACTTC
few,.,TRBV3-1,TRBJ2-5,CASSLMETQYF,TGTGCCAGCAGCCTTATGGAGACCCAGTACTTC
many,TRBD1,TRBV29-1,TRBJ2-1,CSVVGTGYNEQFF,TGCAGCGTTGTCGGGACAGGGTACAATGAGCAGTTCTTC
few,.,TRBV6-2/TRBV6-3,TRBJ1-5,CASSPHRDGNQPQHF,TGTGCCAGCAGTCCTCACCGGGACGGCAATCAGCCCCAGCATTTT
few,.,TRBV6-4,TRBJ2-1,CASSDRTQEQFF,TGTGCCAGCAGTGACAGGACCCAAGAGCAGTTCTTC
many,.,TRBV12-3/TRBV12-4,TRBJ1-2,CASSPTSLNYGYTF,TGTGCCAGCAGTCCCACCTCACTTAACTATGGCTACACCTTC
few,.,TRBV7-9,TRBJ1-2,CASSETPSNYGYTF,TGTGCCAGCAGCGAAACCCCCTCTAACTATGGCTACACCTTC
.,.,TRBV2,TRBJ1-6,CASRLDGVINSPLHF,TGTGCCAGCAGACTCGACGGCGTGATTAATTCACCCCTCCACTTT
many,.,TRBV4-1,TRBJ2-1,CASSQVVDYPYNEQFF,TGCGCCAGCAGCCAAGTGGTGGACTACCCGTACAATGAGCAGTTCTTC
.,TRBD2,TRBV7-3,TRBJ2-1,CASSLTGTSGYNEQFF,TGTGCCAGCAGCTTGACCGGGACTAGCGGATACAATGAGCAGTTCTTC
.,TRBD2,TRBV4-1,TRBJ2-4,CASSIGLAGLAKNIQYF,TGCGCCAGCAGCATTGGACTAGCGGGATTAGCCAAAAACATTCAGTACTTC
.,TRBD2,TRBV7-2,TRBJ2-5,CASSRAGGQETQYF,TGTGCCAGCAGCCGGGCGGGGGGTCAAGAGACCCAGTACTTC
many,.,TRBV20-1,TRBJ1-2,CSARIQDPYGYTF,TGCAGTGCTAGAATACAGGATCCCTATGGCTACACCTTC
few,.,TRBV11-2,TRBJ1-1,CASSFEGINTEAFF,TGTGCCAGCAGCTTTGAGGGGATCAACACTGAAGCTTTCTTT
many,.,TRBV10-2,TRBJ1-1,CASSAGITEAFF,TGCGCCAGCAGTGCCGGGATCACTGAAGCTTTCTTT
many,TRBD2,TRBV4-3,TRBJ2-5,CASSQDAGGETQYF,TGCGCCAGCAGCCAAGACGCGGGGGGAGAGACCCAGTACTTC
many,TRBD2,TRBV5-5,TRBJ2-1,CASSSGTRDEQFF,TGTGCCAGCAGCTCCGGGACTAGAGACGAGCAGTTCTTC
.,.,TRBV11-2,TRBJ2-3,CASSLGYRGADTQYF,TGTGCCAGCAGCTTAGGATACCGGGGCGCAGATACGCAGTATTTT
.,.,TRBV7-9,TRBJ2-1,CASIRNQGSEQFF,TGTGCCAGCATACGGAACCAGGGCAGTGAGCAGTTCTTC
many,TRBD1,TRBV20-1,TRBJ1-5,CSAPAETGMAQPQHF,TGCAGTGCTCCAGCCGAGACAGGGATGGCTCAGCCCCAGCATTTT
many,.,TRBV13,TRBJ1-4,CASSLGGPMGEKLFF,TGTGCCAGCAGCTTAGGCGGGCCCATGGGCGAAAAACTGTTTTTT
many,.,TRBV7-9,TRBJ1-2,CASSLEAVKVYGYTF,TGTGCCAGCAGCTTAGAGGCGGTTAAAGTCTATGGCTACACCTTC
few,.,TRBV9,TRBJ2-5,CASGETQYF,TGTGCCAGCGGGGAGACCCAGTACTTC
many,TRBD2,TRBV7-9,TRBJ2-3,CAIPGGATDTQYF,TGTGCCATCCCCGGGGGGGCTACAGATACGCAGTATTTT
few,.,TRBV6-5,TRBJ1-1,CASSYLLGGMNTEAFF,TGTGCCAGCAGTTACCTACTGGGGGGGATGAACACTGAAGCTTTCTTT
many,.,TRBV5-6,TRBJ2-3,CASSPLAASTDTQYF,TGTGCCAGCAGCCCCCTGGCGGCTAGCACAGATACGCAGTATTTT
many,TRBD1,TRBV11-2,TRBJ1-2,CASSSTGSYGYTF,TGTGCCAGCAGCTCGACAGGGTCCTATGGCTACACCTTC
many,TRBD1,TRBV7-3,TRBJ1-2,CASSTQQGYDYGYTF,TGTGCCAGCAGCACACAACAGGGGTACGACTATGGCTACACCTTC
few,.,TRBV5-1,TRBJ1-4,CASSLRDPNEKLFF,TGCGCCAGCAGCCTCCGGGACCCTAATGAAAAACTGTTTTTT